The sequence of this T cell receptor beta chain was determined in a study of T cell responses to AZD1222 COVID-19 vaccine. Germline CDR1 reads SGHKS; CDR2 reads YYEKEE (reference sequence). Trimming removed 4 bases at V and 10 bases at J, with 20 bases between. The length of the CDR3 is 15 residues. The assay was immunoSEQ multiplex PCR, and TCRdb's table has in-frame clones only and misses some. The sample consists of about 110,000 clones, about 80% of them appearing once. The chain combines TRBV5-5 with TRBJ1-4, with a possible D match to TRBD1 (6 bases). The sample was peripheral blood, taken on day 0 of AZD1222 vaccination. The origin of this receptor is an adult in good health. The chain's CDR3 is CASSGNRDYPRKLFF. The CDR3 DNA is TGTGCCAGCAGCGGAAACAGGGACTACCCTCGAAAACTGTTTTTT.